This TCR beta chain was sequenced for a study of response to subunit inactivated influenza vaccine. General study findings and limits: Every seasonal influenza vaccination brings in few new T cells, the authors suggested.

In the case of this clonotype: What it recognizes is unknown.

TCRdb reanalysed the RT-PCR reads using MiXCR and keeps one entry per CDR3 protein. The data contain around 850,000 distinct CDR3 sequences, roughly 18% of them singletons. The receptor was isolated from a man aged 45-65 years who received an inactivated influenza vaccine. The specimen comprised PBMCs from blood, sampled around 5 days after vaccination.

CDR3 sequence (DNA): TGTGCCAGCAGCCAAGATGAAGATTCACCCCTCCACTTT. Amino acids: CASSQDEDSPLHF. The genes are TRBV4-2 and TRBJ1-6; D remains unclear. The germline V gene encodes CDR1 LGHNA and CDR2 YNFKEQ. V was shortened by 0 bases and J by 8 bases, with 5 bases between the two germline ends. CDR3 size: 13 residues.